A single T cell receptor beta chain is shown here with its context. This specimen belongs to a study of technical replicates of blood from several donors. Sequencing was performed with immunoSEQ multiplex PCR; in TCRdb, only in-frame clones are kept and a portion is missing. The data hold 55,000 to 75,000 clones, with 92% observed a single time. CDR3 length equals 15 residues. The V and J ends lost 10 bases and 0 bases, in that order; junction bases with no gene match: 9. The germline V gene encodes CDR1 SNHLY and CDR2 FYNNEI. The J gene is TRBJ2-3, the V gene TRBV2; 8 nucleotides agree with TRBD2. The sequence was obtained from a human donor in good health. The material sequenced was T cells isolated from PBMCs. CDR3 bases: TGTGCCATCACCCGACTAGCGTCTAGCACAGATACGCAGTATTTT. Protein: CAITRLASSTDTQYF.